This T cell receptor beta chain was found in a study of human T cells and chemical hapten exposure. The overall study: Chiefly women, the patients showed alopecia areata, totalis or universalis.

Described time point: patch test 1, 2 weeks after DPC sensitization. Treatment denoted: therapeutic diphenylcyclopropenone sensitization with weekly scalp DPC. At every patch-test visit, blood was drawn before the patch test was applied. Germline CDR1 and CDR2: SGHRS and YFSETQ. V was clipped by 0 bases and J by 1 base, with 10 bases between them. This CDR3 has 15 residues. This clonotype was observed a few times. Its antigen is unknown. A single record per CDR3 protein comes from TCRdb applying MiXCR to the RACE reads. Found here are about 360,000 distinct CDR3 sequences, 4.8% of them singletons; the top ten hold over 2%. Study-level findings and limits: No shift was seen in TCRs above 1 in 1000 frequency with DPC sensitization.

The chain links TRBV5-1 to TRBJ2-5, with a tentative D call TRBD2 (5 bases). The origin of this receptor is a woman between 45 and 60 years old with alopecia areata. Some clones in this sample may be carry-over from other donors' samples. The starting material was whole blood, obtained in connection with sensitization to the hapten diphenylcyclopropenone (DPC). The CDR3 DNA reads TGCGCCAGCAGCTTGGAGGCTAGCCCCCAAGAGACCCAGTACTTC. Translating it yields CASSLEASPQETQYF.